This T cell receptor (beta chain) was sequenced in a study of shared clonotypes between healthy human individuals. CDR3 length: 18 residues. In germline, CDR1 is WSHSY, CDR2 SAAADI. V lost 6 bases and J lost 12, with 33 bases in between. TCRdb's copy holds only in-frame clones and misses some; the assay was immunoSEQ multiplex PCR. Seen here are over a million clones, around 98.5% observed once, and the top ten hold 0.36%. The sequencing input was naive CD4+ T cells sorted from blood. Regarding subset: CD45RA+ positively selected. The origin of this receptor is a man aged 25-45 years in good health. This chain uses TRBV10-2 with TRBJ2-1, with D perhaps matching TRBD2 (6 bases). CDR3 protein: CASRSGVVRDGAFYVQFF. CDR3 DNA sequence: TGCGCCAGCAGATCCGGAGTGGTGCGGGACGGAGCTTTCTATGTGCAGTTCTTC.